These T cell receptor beta chains were read from a single sample in a study of T-cell reconstitution after alpha-beta-depleted transplantation in children. TCRdb reprocessed the PCR reads with MiXCR, giving one entry per CDR3 protein. The sample records 300,000 to 400,000 distinct CDR3 sequences, about a quarter being singletons. This sample comprised PBMCs, mostly from graft donor cells, obtained 180 days after TCRalphabeta/CD19-depleted stem cell transplant. The source of these receptors is a male patient younger than 18 who had a stem cell transplant for acute lymphoblastic leukemia, so the T cells may come from the graft donor. Each CDR3 is given with its conserved first and last residue. Fields, in order: D gene, J gene, clone size, V gene, CDR3 protein, CDR3 DNA. The D gene is left open where the match is weak. Some rows mark clone size as missing; the rest say once, few, many or name a class of expanded clone.

>.|TRBJ2-1|few|TRBV11-1
CASSRDQPQGEQFF
TGTGCCAGCAGCCGGGACCAGCCCCAAGGTGAGCAGTTCTTC
>.|TRBJ2-5|.|TRBV3-1
CASSQDGGVRQETQYF
TGTGCCAGCAGCCAAGATGGGGGAGTTAGGCAAGAGACCCAGTACTTC
>.|TRBJ2-7|.|TRBV11-2
CASSFLRTLYYEQYF
TGTGCCAGCAGCTTCCTTCGGACCCTCTACTACGAGCAGTACTTC
>TRBD2|TRBJ2-1|few|TRBV7-9
CASSRGLAPYNEQFF
TGTGCCAGCAGCCGCGGACTAGCCCCCTACAATGAGCAGTTCTTC
>TRBD2|TRBJ2-1|.|TRBV5-1
CASRLADHNEQFF
TGCGCCAGCAGACTAGCGGACCACAATGAGCAGTTCTTC
>.|TRBJ1-1|many|TRBV12-3/TRBV12-4
CASSRWGVRLAFF
TGTGCCAGCAGCCGCTGGGGCGTGAGGCTAGCTTTCTTT
>.|TRBJ2-2|.|TRBV28
CASRWGATGELFF
TGTGCCAGCAGATGGGGGGCCACCGGGGAGCTGTTTTTT
>TRBD2|TRBJ2-3|many|TRBV5-1
CASSSGLAASTDTQYF
TGCGCCAGCAGCAGCGGACTAGCGGCTAGCACAGATACGCAGTATTTT
>.|TRBJ2-5|many|TRBV12-3/TRBV12-4
CASTSFGQRVQETQYF
TGTGCCAGCACCTCCTTCGGACAAAGGGTCCAAGAGACCCAGTACTTC
>TRBD2|TRBJ2-7|.|TRBV27
CASSVSGIYEQYF
TGTGCCAGCAGTGTGAGCGGGATCTACGAGCAGTACTTC
>.|TRBJ2-5|few|TRBV7-2
CASSLGLRETQYF
TGTGCCAGCAGCTTAGGGTTACGGGAGACCCAGTACTTC
>TRBD2|TRBJ2-1|.|TRBV9
CASSITGTSAYNEQFF
TGTGCCAGCAGCATTACCGGGACTAGTGCCTACAATGAGCAGTTCTTC
>.|TRBJ2-1|.|TRBV7-3
CASSSVPGLPYNEQFF
TGTGCCAGCAGCTCAGTCCCGGGACTTCCCTACAATGAGCAGTTCTTC
>.|TRBJ1-1|.|TRBV20-1
CSGPGPPDIEAFF
TGCAGTGGACCGGGACCGCCAGACATTGAAGCTTTCTTT
>TRBD1|TRBJ1-4|.|TRBV19
CASSILDRFNEKLFF
TGTGCCAGTAGTATCCTGGACAGGTTTAATGAAAAACTGTTTTTT
>TRBD2|TRBJ2-1|.|TRBV27
CASSSLAGGRNEQFF
TGTGCCAGCAGTTCATTAGCGGGGGGGCGCAATGAGCAGTTCTTC
>TRBD2|TRBJ2-7|.|TRBV13
CASSLKVSTSGSRRQCF
TGTGCCAGCAGCTTAAAGGTCTCGACTAGCGGGAGTCGGAGGCAGTGCTTC
>.|TRBJ2-5|few|TRBV5-1
CASSLDGETQYF
TGCGCCAGCAGCTTGGACGGAGAGACCCAGTACTTC
>TRBD2|TRBJ2-7|few|TRBV7-8
CASSLGTRGVYEQYF
TGTGCCAGCAGCTTAGGGACTAGGGGTGTCTACGAGCAGTACTTC
>.|TRBJ2-3|few|TRBV5-1
CASSLGGYTDTQYF
TGCGCCAGCAGCTTGGGGGGGTACACAGATACGCAGTATTTT
>TRBD2|TRBJ2-7|.|TRBV25-1
CASSETRGEHYEQYF
TGTGCCAGCAGTGAGACCCGGGGGGAACACTACGAGCAGTACTTC
>.|TRBJ2-7|.|TRBV27
CASSWAGSYEQYF
TGTGCCAGCAGTTGGGCAGGGTCCTACGAGCAGTACTTC
>.|TRBJ2-7|.|TRBV5-1
CASSLDLDYEQYF
TGCGCCAGCAGCTTAGACTTAGACTACGAGCAGTACTTC